What follows are 19 T cell receptor beta chains derived from one specimen sequenced in a study of shared clonotypes between healthy human individuals. Method: immunoSEQ multiplex PCR; TCRdb's copy keeps in-frame clones and lacks some. The table records 640,000 or so clones, 72% of them present only once. The sequenced sample was memory CD4+ T cells sorted from blood. The subset: CD45RA-negative fraction. Receptors were obtained from a woman aged 25 to 39 in good health.

This clone turned up a few times. V is TRBV28 and J is TRBJ2-7, with no clear D. Germline loops: CDR1 MDHEN, CDR2 SYDVKM. The CDR3 loop spans 11 amino acids. V was clipped by 6 bases and J by 4 bases, with 7 bases between them. As DNA, the CDR3 is TGTGCCAGCAGCTCCGGATACGAGCAGTACTTC. It is translated as CASSSGYEQYF.

The chain is built from TRBV4-2 and TRBJ1-2; D unclear. V lost 1 base and J lost 7, with 10 bases in between. The length of the CDR3 is 13 residues. Germline V gene sequence: CDR1 LGHNA, CDR2 YNFKEQ. This CDR3 is CASSQAGGAGYTF. CDR3 sequence (DNA): TGTGCCAGCAGCCAAGCCGGAGGTGCTGGCTACACCTTC.

The rearrangement joins TRBV30 to TRBJ2-7, with 9 nucleotides matching TRBD2. The CDR3 covers 13 residues. The germline V gene has CDR1 GTSNPN and CDR2 SVGIG (reference sequence). Losses at the gene ends were 0 bases for V and 6 bases for J; bases not matched to a gene: 3. The CDR3 region has the DNA TGTGCCTGGAGTGTAGTAGCGGGAGTCGAGCAGTACTTC. As protein: CAWSVVAGVEQYF.

This chain links TRBV4-1 with TRBJ2-7; maybe TRBD1 (5 bases). The CDR3 extends over 13 amino acids. V lost 2 bases and J 9 bases, leaving 14 bases between the germline ends. Germline CDR1 is MGHRA and CDR2 is YSYEKL. CDR3 sequence (DNA): TGCGCCAGCAGCCAAAGGGGCGGTAGGGGGCAGTACTTC. Amino acids: CASSQRGGRGQYF.

This clone was detected only a few times. The chain uses TRBV19 and TRBJ1-2; D remains unclear. CDR3 length: 13 residues. V gave up 6 bases and J gave up 0 bases, with 8 bases separating them. Germline V lookup: CDR1 LNHDA, CDR2 SQIVND (reference sequence). CDR3 in DNA: TGTGCCAGTAGGGATTCTCCTAACTATGGCTACACCTTC. Residues: CASRDSPNYGYTF.

This chain connects TRBV5-1 to TRBJ1-1; D gene unclear. This CDR3 region has 14 residues. Germline V gene sequence: CDR1 SGHRS, CDR2 YFSETQ. The germline V and J ends were trimmed by 0 bases and 6 bases, with 12 bases remaining between them. As DNA, the CDR3 is TGCGCCAGCAGCTTGGGACATGAATTCGCTGAAGCTTTCTTT. Its protein product is CASSLGHEFAEAFF. The whole variable domain, remainder taken from reference TRBV5-1 and TRBJ1-1, is KAGVTQTPRYLIKTRGQQVTLSCSPISGHRSVSWYQQTPGQGLQFLFEYFSETQRNKGNFPGRFSGRQFSNSRSEMNVSTLELGDSALYLCASSLGHEFAEAFFGQGTRLTVV.

This chain uses TRBV2 with TRBJ2-1; 12 bases agree with TRBD2. V trimming: 8 bases; J trimming: 7 bases; junction bases outside the gene matches: 6. CDR1 and CDR2 from the germline V gene are SNHLY and FYNNEI. This CDR3 is built from 14 residues. The CDR3 DNA reads as TGTGCCAGCGGGGGACTAGCGGGCTGGAATGAGCAGTTCTTC. It encodes CASGGLAGWNEQFF.

The chain couples TRBV7-3 to TRBJ1-1; weak D call: TRBD1 (5 bases). Germline V gives CDR1 SGHTA, CDR2 FQGTGA. V was trimmed by 1 base and J by 4 bases, leaving 10 bases between them. The CDR3 has 14 amino acids. The CDR3 DNA follows: TGTGCCAGCAGCTTAAGTAGGGGAAGCACTGAAGCTTTCTTT. It is translated as CASSLSRGSTEAFF.

CDR3 in amino acids: CASSPARSNQPQHF. The DNA of the CDR3 is TGTGCCAGCTCACCGGCCAGGAGCAATCAGCCCCAGCATTTT. This chain links TRBV18 with TRBJ1-5; D is undetermined. V was cut by 3 bases and J by 1 base, with 7 bases left in between. Per the germline V gene, CDR1 is KGHSH and CDR2 is LQKENI. The CDR3 sequence is 14 residues long.

The chain links TRBV15 to TRBJ1-3; weak D call: TRBD1 (5 bases). Germline V CDR1 and CDR2: LNHNV, YYDKDF (reference sequence). CDR3 size: 16 residues. The V end lost 0 bases, the J end lost 3 bases, and 12 bases lay between the germline ends. The CDR3, as DNA: TGTGCCACCAGCAGAGAGAGGCAGGGATTTGGAAACACCATATATTTT. The encoded protein is CATSRERQGFGNTIYF.

This clone has a handful of counts. The CDR3 DNA is TGTGCCAGCAGTTACGAGGGGGGCATCGGCTATGGCTACACCTTC. Residues: CASSYEGGIGYGYTF. The rearrangement joins TRBV6-6 to TRBJ1-2; maybe TRBD1 (6 bases). This CDR3 has 15 residues. Trimming left V 2 bases short and J 4 bases short, with 14 bases between. Germline V gene lookup returns CDR1 MNHNY and CDR2 SVGAGI (reference sequence).

The table lists this clone with a few counts. The V call is TRBV7-9, the J call TRBJ2-2; 9 bases are a match to TRBD2. After removal of 5 bases from V and 2 bases from J, the junction contained 9 bases not matched to a gene. This CDR3 spans 17 amino acids. CDR1 is SEHNR and CDR2 is FQNEAQ in the germline V gene (reference sequence). DNA of the CDR3: TGTGCCAGCAGCCCCCCGGGACTAGCTTTTAACACCGGGGAGCTGTTTTTT. This translates into CASSPPGLAFNTGELFF.

As DNA, the CDR3 is TGTGCCAGCAGTGGAGGAACAATTCACAATCAGCCCCAGCATTTT. This encodes CASSGGTIHNQPQHF. The gene calls are TRBV25-1 and TRBJ1-5; no firm D call. CDR3 length equals 15 residues. Germline CDR1 MGHDK, CDR2 SYGVNS. Trimming shortened V by 4 bases and J by 3 bases, and 13 bases separated the two germline ends.

This clone has just one count. This likely stems from a read error, as it lies one base from a far larger clone. The V call is TRBV6-1, the J call TRBJ2-7; weak D call: TRBD1 (6 bases). CDR1 is MNHNS and CDR2 is SASEGT in the germline V gene. The length of the CDR3 is 13 residues. Trimming removed 6 bases from V and 0 bases from J, with 9 bases in between. The DNA of the CDR3 is TGTGCCAGCAGGGGGGACAACTCCTACGAGCAGTACTTC. Residues: CASRGDNSYEQYF.

The chain uses TRBV5-1 and TRBJ2-7; D gene unclear. The CDR3 totals 14 residues. Germline assignment: CDR1 SGHRS and CDR2 YFSETQ. Trimming took 0 bases from V and 0 from J, leaving 7 bases between them. Here the CDR3 DNA reads TGCGCCAGCAGCTTGGGACGACTCTCCTACGAGCAGTACTTC. It encodes CASSLGRLSYEQYF. Full variable domain (rest looked up from reference TRBV5-1 and TRBJ2-7): KAGVTQTPRYLIKTRGQQVTLSCSPISGHRSVSWYQQTPGQGLQFLFEYFSETQRNKGNFPGRFSGRQFSNSRSEMNVSTLELGDSALYLCASSLGRLSYEQYFGPGTRLTVT.

A few counts support this clone. The chain recombines TRBV27 with TRBJ2-7, with D possibly being TRBD1 or TRBD2 (5 bases each). The length of the CDR3 is 15 residues. Germline-derived CDR1 and CDR2 are MNHEY and SMNVEV (reference sequence). The germline V and J ends were trimmed by 5 bases and 3 bases, with 17 bases remaining between them. The CDR3 DNA follows: TGTGCCAGCAGTAGGACAATTACGGGGATCTACGAGCAGTACTTC. It encodes CASSRTITGIYEQYF.

The chain joins TRBV6-6 to TRBJ1-1; perhaps TRBD1 as D (5 bases). Trimming left V 2 bases short and J 1 base short, with 8 bases between. Germline V gene data show CDR1 as MNHNY and CDR2 as SVGAGI (reference sequence). CDR3 size: 14 residues. CDR3 sequence: CASSYDQGNTEAFF. CDR3 nucleotide sequence: TGTGCCAGCAGTTACGATCAGGGGAACACTGAAGCTTTCTTT.

The chain uses TRBV5-1 and TRBJ2-2, with 12 bases aligning to TRBD2. The CDR3 extends over 18 amino acids. Germline trimming cut 0 bases from V and 5 bases from J; bases unmatched to any gene: 8. Per germline, CDR1 SGHRS and CDR2 YFSETQ. Written as DNA, the CDR3 is TGCGCCAGCAGCTTGGACACTAGCGGGAGGTGGCGGACCGGGGAGCTGTTTTTT. Translation: CASSLDTSGRWRTGELFF.

The chain is built from TRBV9 and TRBJ2-3; D call uncertain. The CDR3 sequence is 14 residues long. CDR1 and CDR2 (germline): SGDLS, YYNGEE. Trimming shortened V by 4 bases and J by 0 bases, and 9 bases separated the two germline ends. CDR3 region: CASSLRTSTDTQYF. Written as DNA, the CDR3 is TGTGCCAGCAGCCTCCGGACGAGCACAGATACGCAGTATTTT.